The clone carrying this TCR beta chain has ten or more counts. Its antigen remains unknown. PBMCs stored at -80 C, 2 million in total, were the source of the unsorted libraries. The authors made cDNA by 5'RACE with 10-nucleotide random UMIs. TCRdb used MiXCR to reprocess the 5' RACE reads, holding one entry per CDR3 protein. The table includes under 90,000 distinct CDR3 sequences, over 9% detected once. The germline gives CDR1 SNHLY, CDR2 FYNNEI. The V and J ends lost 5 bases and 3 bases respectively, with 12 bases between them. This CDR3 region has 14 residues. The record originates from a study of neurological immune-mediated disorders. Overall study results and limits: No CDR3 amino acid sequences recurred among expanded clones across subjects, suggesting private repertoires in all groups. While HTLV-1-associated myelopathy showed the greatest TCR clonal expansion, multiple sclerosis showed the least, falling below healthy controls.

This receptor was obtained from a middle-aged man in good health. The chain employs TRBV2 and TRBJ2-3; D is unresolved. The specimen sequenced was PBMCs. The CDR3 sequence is CASSIPSLTDTQYF. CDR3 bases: TGTGCCAGCAGTATACCAAGCCTAACAGATACGCAGTATTTT. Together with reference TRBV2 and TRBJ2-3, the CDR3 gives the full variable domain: EPEVTQTPSHQVTQMGQEVILRCVPISNHLYFYWYRQILGQKVEFLVSFYNNEISEKSEIFDDQFSVERPDGSNFTLKIRSTKLEDSAMYFCASSIPSLTDTQYFGPGTRLTVL.